The present T cell receptor (beta chain) was sequenced within a study of early T cells in non-severe SARS-CoV-2 infection. Regarding this clonotype: One junction end does not reproduce the germline sequence, and a read error may be involved.

TCRdb itself ran the 5' RACE reads through MiXCR, one entry per CDR3 protein. The sample carries some 120,000 distinct CDR3 sequences, 15% recorded once. Sequencing was carried out using whole blood. The clonotype originates from an adult who was a healthcare worker with PCR-confirmed SARS-CoV-2 infection or an uninfected control (not recorded which).

The CDR3 loop reads CSVEGQGREKLFF. As DNA, the CDR3 is TGCAGCGTCGAAGGACAGGGGCGAGAAAAACTGTTTTTT. The rearrangement links TRBV29-1 to TRBJ1-4, with 9 nucleotides matching TRBD1. Per germline, CDR1 SQVTM and CDR2 ANQGSEA. This CDR3 spans 13 amino acids.